This TCR beta chain comes out of a study of cytomegalovirus exposure and HLA in healthy donors. This clone has just one count. Method: immunoSEQ multiplex PCR; TCRdb's copy keeps in-frame clones and lacks some. Among 150,000 or so clones listed, 89% were seen once. The germline gives CDR1 SGHRS, CDR2 YFSETQ. Trimming cost V 4 bases and J 0 bases, with 13 bases left between them. The CDR3 is made up of 15 amino acids. Material for sequencing was PBMCs. The chain recombines TRBV5-1 with TRBJ1-2; D is perhaps TRBD1 (5 bases). This clonotype was sampled from a woman under 30 in good health and CMV-seronegative. The CDR3, as DNA: TGCGCCAGCAGCATTCGACAGTACGCTAACTATGGCTACACCTTC. The encoded protein is CASSIRQYANYGYTF.